This entry concerns a single T cell receptor (beta chain). The sample belongs to a study of OX40 agonist ivuxolimab in advanced cancers. On cycle 4 day 1 and cycle 7 day 1, as well as at baseline, blood was sampled. Measured with immunoSEQ multiplex PCR; TCRdb has only the in-frame clones, and not every one. Seen here are about 19,000 clones, around four fifths observed once, and the top ten hold 25% to 35%. The material was CD4+ or CD8+ T cells sorted from blood, obtained in a trial of the OX40 agonist ivuxolimab. This sequence originates from an adult with an advanced solid tumor such as melanoma, head and neck, liver or kidney cancer.

This CDR3 reads CASSLASGDNEQFF. The DNA for the CDR3 is TGTGCCAGCAGTTTGGCCAGCGGGGACAATGAGCAGTTCTTC. This chain uses TRBV28 with TRBJ2-1; 7 positions agree with TRBD2. The J segment lost 5 bases and the V segment lost 3 bases, leaving 4 bases of the junction unmatched. This CDR3 has 14 residues. The germline CDR1 and CDR2 sequences are MDHEN and SYDVKM.